The 31 T cell receptor beta chains presented below share a single source sample, sequenced in a study of cytomegalovirus exposure and HLA in healthy donors. The primer mix had 60 Vbeta and 13 Jbeta primers. Produced via immunoSEQ multiplex PCR; TCRdb's table is partial and in-frame only. The sample lists over 80,000 clones, approximately 71% seen once, with approximately 16% in the top ten. What was sequenced was PBMCs. These receptors were obtained from a woman under 30 in good health and CMV-seropositive.

The genes are TRBV9 and TRBJ2-7; possible D gene TRBD2, 6 bases. The germline V gene has CDR1 SGDLS and CDR2 YYNGEE. This CDR3 region has 15 residues. V was trimmed by 0 bases and J by 2 bases, leaving 12 bases between them. CDR3 nucleotides: TGTGCCAGCAGCGTAGCTTTGGGAGGCACCTACGAGCAGTACTTC. Amino acid sequence: CASSVALGGTYEQYF.

This clone was seen a handful of times. The rearrangement uses TRBV27 and TRBJ1-1; 7 nucleotides line up with TRBD1. In germline, CDR1 is MNHEY, CDR2 SMNVEV (reference sequence). With V trimmed by 0 bases and J by 1 base, 5 bases remained unmatched. The CDR3 has 16 residues. CDR3 sequence reads: CASSLSWWTGNTEAFF. DNA for the CDR3: TGTGCCAGCAGTTTATCGTGGTGGACAGGGAACACTGAAGCTTTCTTT.

On this clone itself: Relative to the germline gene, one junction end is altered; a read error may explain this. The chain recombines TRBV5-1 with TRBJ2-3; 14 bases fit TRBD2. Per the germline V gene, CDR1 is SGHRS and CDR2 is YFSETQ. This CDR3 is built from 16 residues. Here the CDR3 DNA reads TGCGTCAGCAGCACCCCGACTAGCGGGGGGGCAGATACGCAGTATTTT. Amino acids: CVSSTPTSGGADTQYF.

In this sample, this clone turned up once. In DNA form, the CDR3 reads TGTGCCAGTAGTATAGGGCCTTCCGATACGCAGTATTTT. This encodes CASSIGPSDTQYF. The chain links TRBV19 to TRBJ2-3, with unresolved D. The CDR3 has 13 amino acids. Looked up from germline, CDR1 is LNHDA and CDR2 is SQIVND (reference sequence). V shed 1 base and J shed 6 bases, with 8 bases lying between them.

V usage is TRBV2 and J usage is TRBJ2-7, with D maybe TRBD1 (5 bases). The CDR3 extends over 13 amino acids. Germline CDR1 SNHLY, CDR2 FYNNEI. Trimming took 4 bases from V and 2 from J, leaving 9 bases between them. Here the CDR3 reads CASSGQPTYEQYF. The CDR3 region has the DNA TGTGCCAGCAGTGGACAGCCAACCTACGAGCAGTACTTC.

The V and J genes are TRBV7-2 and TRBJ1-2, with D possibly being TRBD1 (5 bases). The V end lost 5 bases, the J end lost 7 bases, and 20 bases lay between the germline ends. Looked up from germline, CDR1 is SGHTA and CDR2 is FQGNSA. The CDR3 is made up of 15 amino acids. The CDR3 bases are TGTGCCAGCAGCCGACAACCGGGGGGGACCGGTGGCTACACCTTC. The encoded protein is CASSRQPGGTGGYTF. The full variable domain, completed using reference TRBV7-2 and TRBJ1-2, is GAGVSQSPSNKVTEKGKDVELRCDPISGHTALYWYRQSLGQGLEFLIYFQGNSAPDKSGLPSDRFSAERTGGSVSTLTIQRTQQEDSAVYLCASSRQPGGTGGYTFGSGTRLTVV.

This clone was seen just once. This sequence joins TRBV7-3 and TRBJ1-2; D gene ambiguous. CDR3 length: 14 residues. CDR1 is SGHTA, CDR2 FQGTGA, per germline. The V end was cut by 1 base, the J end by 4 bases, with 10 bases between. Here the CDR3 DNA reads TGTGCCAGCAGCTTAAGGCGGGGAACCTATGGCTACACCTTC. Protein: CASSLRRGTYGYTF.

The J gene is TRBJ1-2, the V gene TRBV11-2, with TRBD1 matching 8 bases. The V and J ends lost 4 bases and 4 bases, in that order; junction bases with no gene match: 2. Germline V gene lookup returns CDR1 SGHAT and CDR2 FQNNGV. The CDR3 sequence is 13 residues long. The CDR3 DNA reads TGTGCCAGCAGCTCGGACAGGGCCTATGGCTACACCTTC. Protein sequence: CASSSDRAYGYTF.

The chain carries TRBV7-9 and TRBJ2-4; perhaps TRBD2 as D (6 bases). The CDR3 is 12 residues long. CDR1 and CDR2 (germline): SEHNR, FQNEAQ (reference sequence). The germline V and J ends were trimmed by 5 bases and 10 bases, with 12 bases remaining between them. The CDR3 loop is CASSPSGLIQYF. Here the CDR3 DNA reads TGTGCCAGCAGCCCCAGCGGGTTGATTCAGTACTTC.

The V and J genes are TRBV19 and TRBJ2-2; 11 bases line up with TRBD2. This CDR3 is built from 16 residues. Looked up from germline, CDR1 is LNHDA and CDR2 is SQIVND (reference sequence). After removal of 10 bases from V and 3 bases from J, the junction contained 10 bases not matched to a gene. The CDR3 nucleotides are TGTGCCACCACACTAGCGGGGGCTCCCGACACCGGGGAGCTGTTTTTT. Amino acids: CATTLAGAPDTGELFF. The entire variable domain, with the rest obtained from reference TRBV19 and TRBJ2-2, is as follows: DGGITQSPKYLFRKEGQNVTLSCEQNLNHDAMYWYRQDPGQGLRLIYYSQIVNDFQKGDIAEGYSVSREKKESFPLTVTSAQKNPTAFYLCATTLAGAPDTGELFFGEGSRLTVL.

This clone has only one observation. The rearrangement links TRBV9 to TRBJ2-2, with D tentatively TRBD2 (5 bases). Trimming cost V 1 base and J 3 bases, with 10 bases left between them. CDR3 length equals 15 residues. Germline V CDR1 and CDR2: SGDLS, YYNGEE. CDR3 region: CASSVSSGDTGELFF. DNA of the CDR3: TGTGCCAGCAGCGTATCCTCCGGGGACACCGGGGAGCTGTTTTTT.

This chain uses TRBV2 with TRBJ1-1; perhaps TRBD1 as D (5 bases). In germline, CDR1 is SNHLY, CDR2 FYNNEI. This CDR3 spans 13 amino acids. Trimming took off 1 base at V and 8 bases at J, with 11 bases between the two ends. This CDR3 is CASSEVTGSEAFF. The CDR3 region has the DNA TGTGCCAGCAGTGAAGTTACAGGCAGCGAAGCTTTCTTT.

In this sample, this clone turned up a few times. Here the CDR3 reads CASSLGTGVYGNTIYF. CDR3 coding DNA: TGTGCCAGCAGCTTGGGGACAGGGGTATACGGAAACACCATATATTTT. This chain joins TRBV5-4 and TRBJ1-3; 9 bases line up with TRBD1. This CDR3 region has 16 residues. V lost 0 bases and J lost 4; bases outside the gene matches: 5. The V gene's germline CDR1 is SGHNT and CDR2 YYREEE (reference sequence).

V is TRBV2 and J is TRBJ1-4; D not resolved. Trimming shortened V by 3 bases and J by 5 bases, and 13 bases separated the two germline ends. CDR1 is SNHLY and CDR2 is FYNNEI in the germline V gene. The CDR3 is 15 amino acids. The CDR3 region is CASSDVRAPNEKLFF. Here the CDR3 DNA reads TGTGCCAGCAGTGATGTGAGGGCCCCGAATGAAAAACTGTTTTTT.

This chain uses TRBV9 with TRBJ2-1; 9 nucleotides agree with TRBD2. J was trimmed by 1 base and V by 0 bases; bases with no gene match: 5. The CDR3 is made up of 17 amino acids. Germline CDR1 reads SGDLS; CDR2 reads YYNGEE. The chain's CDR3 is CASSVDAGGLSYNEQFF. As DNA, the CDR3 is TGTGCCAGCAGCGTAGATGCGGGAGGGCTGTCCTACAATGAGCAGTTCTTC.

The J gene is TRBJ1-2, the V gene TRBV5-6; D is uncertain. Germline CDR1 is SGHDT and CDR2 is YYEEEE. The CDR3 loop spans 14 amino acids. The V end lost 1 base, the J end lost 7 bases, and 14 bases lay between the germline ends. The CDR3 spells CASSLRKGRGGYTF. In nucleotides, the CDR3 is TGTGCCAGCAGCTTGAGGAAGGGCCGGGGTGGCTACACCTTC.

V gene TRBV9 combines with J gene TRBJ1-3; 9 bases map to TRBD1. Per germline, CDR1 SGDLS and CDR2 YYNGEE. J lost 4 bases, V lost 0 bases, and 11 bases had no gene match. The CDR3 totals 18 residues. The CDR3 nucleotides read TGTGCCAGCAGCGTAGACCCTTGGGGACAGGGCTCCGGAAACACCATATATTTT. This translates into CASSVDPWGQGSGNTIYF.

The V call is TRBV18, the J call TRBJ1-4; no clear D. Trimming stripped 2 bases from V and 0 bases from J, with 7 bases between. Germline loops: CDR1 KGHSH, CDR2 LQKENI. The CDR3 is 15 amino acids. The CDR3 DNA sequence: TGTGCCAGCTCACCAACAGCATCAACTAATGAAAAACTGTTTTTT. It encodes CASSPTASTNEKLFF.

This clone turned up a few times. V is TRBV7-2 and J is TRBJ1-1; 7 nucleotides match TRBD1. This CDR3 is built from 14 residues. V shed 7 bases and J 3 bases; nucleotides not matched to a gene: 8. CDR1 is SGHTA and CDR2 is FQGNSA in the germline V gene. CDR3 residues: CASNQNGQDTEAFF. CDR3 nucleotide sequence: TGTGCCAGCAACCAAAACGGACAGGACACTGAAGCTTTCTTT. The variable domain in full, completed from reference TRBV7-2 and TRBJ1-1, reads GAGVSQSPSNKVTEKGKDVELRCDPISGHTALYWYRQSLGQGLEFLIYFQGNSAPDKSGLPSDRFSAERTGGSVSTLTIQRTQQEDSAVYLCASNQNGQDTEAFFGQGTRLTVV.

This clone has a handful of counts. The chain employs TRBV9 and TRBJ1-3; D uncertain. The CDR3 length is 14 residues. Trimming stripped 0 bases from V and 0 bases from J, with 4 bases between. CDR1 is SGDLS and CDR2 is YYNGEE in the germline V gene. The CDR3 DNA is TGTGCCAGCAGCGTAGAAGCCTCTGGAAACACCATATATTTT. Amino acid sequence: CASSVEASGNTIYF.

The table lists this clone with a count of one. The J gene is TRBJ1-4, the V gene TRBV11-2; 9 positions agree with TRBD1. CDR1 is SGHAT and CDR2 is FQNNGV in the germline V gene. V lost 1 base and J lost 5; bases outside the gene matches: 5. The CDR3 consists of 16 residues. CDR3 region: CASSLVLGQGNEKLFF. CDR3 in DNA: TGTGCCAGCAGCTTAGTTTTGGGACAGGGAAATGAAAAACTGTTTTTT.

The J gene is TRBJ2-2, the V gene TRBV19, with a tentative D call TRBD2 (5 bases). CDR1 is LNHDA, CDR2 SQIVND, per germline (reference sequence). V was trimmed by 5 bases and J by 2 bases, leaving 15 bases between them. There are 16 residues in the CDR3. CDR3 nucleotide sequence: TGTGCCAGTAGTCCCGTGGCGGGCCGAAACACCGGGGAGCTGTTTTTT. This sequence encodes CASSPVAGRNTGELFF.

The chain has TRBV6-6 and TRBJ1-4; D might be TRBD1 (5 bases). This CDR3 contains 15 residues. Trimming removed 6 bases from V and 7 bases from J, with 18 bases in between. Germline CDR1 reads MNHNY; CDR2 reads SVGAGI (reference sequence). In DNA form, the CDR3 reads TGTGCCAGCAGCCTCGGGGGGATTTGGGGTGAAAAACTGTTTTTT. Protein product: CASSLGGIWGEKLFF.

There are a few counts of this clone. The rearrangement links TRBV7-9 to TRBJ2-5; TRBD1 aligns across 7 bases. V was pared by 2 bases and J by 1 base, with 1 base of the junction left unmatched. CDR1 and CDR2 from the germline V gene are SEHNR and FQNEAQ (reference sequence). The CDR3 spans 14 residues. The CDR3 DNA follows: TGTGCCAGCAGCTTACAGGGGGTCCAAGAGACCCAGTACTTC. Its protein product is CASSLQGVQETQYF.

The rearrangement uses TRBV6-5 and TRBJ2-7; 9 bases agree with TRBD2. CDR3 length equals 14 residues. From germline, CDR1 is MNHEY and CDR2 SVGAGI. With 6 bases clipped from V and 3 bases from J, the junction kept 6 bases outside the gene matches. CDR3 amino acids: CASRAGGRGYEQYF. The CDR3, as DNA: TGTGCCAGCAGGGCGGGGGGGCGGGGCTACGAGCAGTACTTC.

This clone came up once. This sequence joins TRBV7-3 and TRBJ2-1; perhaps TRBD2 as D (6 bases). The V end was cut by 6 bases, the J end by 7 bases, with 10 bases between. The germline V gene encodes CDR1 SGHTA and CDR2 FQGTGA. The CDR3 has 12 amino acids. CDR3 region: CASRLGGNEQFF. The CDR3 nucleotides are TGTGCCAGCAGGTTGGGGGGTAATGAGCAGTTCTTC.

This clone was seen only a few times. The gene calls are TRBV14 and TRBJ2-5; the D gene is possibly TRBD2 (5 bases). Germline CDR1 is SGHDN and CDR2 is FVKESK. This CDR3 contains 16 residues. V was shortened by 1 base and J by 4 bases, with 16 bases between the two germline ends. The CDR3 nucleotides read TGTGCCAGCAGCCAAGGGCTCGGACTCCTAACAGAGACCCAGTACTTC. Its protein product is CASSQGLGLLTETQYF.

CDR3 amino acids: CASSSTLDRGRETQYF. The CDR3 DNA sequence: TGTGCCAGCAGCTCGACCCTAGACAGGGGGCGAGAGACCCAGTACTTC. V is TRBV7-2 and J is TRBJ2-5; 10 bases map to TRBD1. Losses at the gene ends were 4 bases for V and 4 bases for J; bases not matched to a gene: 9. CDR1 is SGHTA, CDR2 FQGNSA, per germline. This CDR3 contains 16 residues.

The gene calls are TRBV9 and TRBJ2-2, with 7 bases aligning to TRBD2. CDR1 is SGDLS and CDR2 is YYNGEE in the germline V gene. The CDR3 is made up of 15 amino acids. V shed 4 bases, J shed 6 bases, and the junction held 9 bases outside the gene matches. The chain's CDR3 is CASSSDPGRAGELFF. CDR3 coding DNA: TGTGCCAGCAGCTCCGACCCGGGGAGGGCCGGGGAGCTGTTTTTT.

This clone was counted only a few times. V is TRBV19 and J is TRBJ1-3; a possible D gene is TRBD1 (6 bases). The V end lost 6 bases, the J end lost 4 bases, and 16 bases lay between the germline ends. There are 15 residues in the CDR3. CDR1 is LNHDA, CDR2 SQIVND, per germline (reference sequence). In DNA, the CDR3 is TGTGCCAGTAGCTCTACAGGGCCCGCGGGAAACACCATATATTTT. Its translation is CASSSTGPAGNTIYF.

This rearrangement joins TRBV6-1 to TRBJ1-1; 9 bases agree with TRBD1. The CDR3 contains 14 residues. Trimming removed 6 bases from V and 4 bases from J; junction bases left unmatched: 6. Germline CDR1 MNHNS, CDR2 SASEGT. CDR3 nucleotides: TGTGCCAGCAGAACAGGGACAGGGTTCACTGAAGCTTTCTTT. Encoded protein: CASRTGTGFTEAFF.